These 13 T cell receptor beta chains came from one sample sequenced in a study of patients and donors after allogeneic stem cell transplantation. MiXCR, run by TCRdb on the RT-PCR reads, gives a single entry per CDR3 protein. The sample lists roughly 960,000 distinct CDR3 sequences; 18% were seen once. The sample was blood, either unsorted or a sorted T cell fraction (not recorded which). The receptors here all came from a human donor who was either an allogeneic HSCT recipient or a stem cell or donor lymphocyte infusion donor (not recorded which). It is not recorded whose cells these are; they may come from a transplant donor.

This chain links TRBV28 with TRBJ2-1; TRBD2 matches at 7 bases. Germline-derived CDR1 and CDR2 are MDHEN and SYDVKM. The CDR3 covers 14 residues. The ends lost 8 bases at V and 6 bases at J; junction bases unmatched: 10. In nucleotides, the CDR3 is TGTGCCAGCCACCAGCGGGGAGGAACCAATGAGCAGTTCTTC. This codes for CASHQRGGTNEQFF.

The chain recombines TRBV6-5 with TRBJ2-3; D not certain. The CDR3 sequence is 12 residues long. V gave up 10 bases and J gave up 1 base, with 9 bases separating them. Looked up from germline, CDR1 is MNHEY and CDR2 is SVGAGI. The CDR3 here is CATTLGTDTQYF. CDR3 DNA: TGTGCCACGACCCTAGGCACAGATACGCAGTATTTT.

This clonotype was counted only a few times. The chain joins TRBV30 to TRBJ1-1; D is ambiguous. Germline CDR1 and CDR2: GTSNPN and SVGIG (reference sequence). The CDR3 consists of 11 residues. Deletions cut 4 bases from V and 6 bases from J, with 9 bases between. The chain's CDR3 is CAWIMSAEAFF. Here the CDR3 DNA reads TGTGCCTGGATTATGAGCGCTGAAGCTTTCTTT.

Only a few counts were recorded for this clonotype. This chain connects TRBV5-1 to TRBJ1-2; 8 bases agree with TRBD1. The CDR3 runs 16 residues. The trim removed 0 bases at V and 8 bases at J, leaving 12 bases unmatched. Germline CDR1 is SGHRS and CDR2 is YFSETQ. CDR3: CASSLAYPGGAGGYTF. CDR3 bases: TGCGCCAGCAGCTTGGCCTATCCAGGGGGCGCAGGCGGCTACACCTTC.

The V and J genes are TRBV5-1 and TRBJ2-7; D call uncertain. Germline values: CDR1 SGHRS, CDR2 YFSETQ. The V end was cut by 4 bases, the J end by 1 base, with 9 bases between. This CDR3 has 13 amino acids. The CDR3 DNA follows: TGCGCCAGCAGCATGGACGGATCCTACGAGCAGTACTTC. Its translation: CASSMDGSYEQYF.

This clonotype appeared a few times. The junction shows a germline mismatch at one end, possibly a read error. The gene calls are TRBV9 and TRBJ1-2; possibly TRBD1 for D (5 bases). The CDR3 covers 14 residues. Germline V CDR1 and CDR2: SGDLS, YYNGEE. Here the CDR3 DNA reads TGTGCCAGCAGCCCCGCGCTGAGGGACTACGGCTACACCTTC. It encodes CASSPALRDYGYTF.

This clonotype was detected only a few times. The V call is TRBV15, the J call TRBJ2-1, with 9 bases lining up with TRBD2. Looked up from germline, CDR1 is LNHNV and CDR2 is YYDKDF (reference sequence). Losses at the gene ends were 2 bases for V and 9 bases for J; bases not matched to a gene: 5. The CDR3 length is 14 residues. CDR3: CATSRPSGMVEQFF. Written as DNA, the CDR3 is TGTGCCACCAGCAGACCTAGCGGGATGGTTGAGCAGTTCTTC. Full variable domain (remainder filled in from reference TRBV15 and TRBJ2-1): DAMVIQNPRYQVTQFGKPVTLSCSQTLNHNVMYWYQQKSSQAPKLLFHYYDKDFNNEADTPDNFQSRRPNTSFCFLDIRSPGLGDTAMYLCATSRPSGMVEQFFGPGTRLTVL.

The chain is built from TRBV30 and TRBJ2-4; no clear D gene. Trimming shortened V by 4 bases and J by 15 bases, and 10 bases separated the two germline ends. CDR1 is GTSNPN, CDR2 SVGIG, per germline (reference sequence). The CDR3 runs 9 residues. CDR3 coding DNA: TGTGCCTGGACAGGTTTGAGGTACTTC. Amino acids: CAWTGLRYF.

This clonotype turned up a few times. V is TRBV20-1 and J is TRBJ2-5, with a weak D call TRBD2 (5 bases). CDR1 DFQATT and CDR2 SNEGSKA come from the germline V gene (reference sequence). CDR3 length: 15 residues. With 0 bases removed from V and 4 bases from J, the gap between germline ends came to 15 bases. The CDR3 DNA reads TGCAGTGCTAGAGATTGGGCGGTTCGGGGAGAGACCCAGTACTTC. This codes for CSARDWAVRGETQYF.

The V gene is TRBV20-1, the J gene TRBJ2-5; no clear D gene. This CDR3 has 11 amino acids. Trimming removed 6 bases from V and 7 bases from J, with 12 bases in between. CDR1 and CDR2 from the germline V gene are DFQATT and SNEGSKA (reference sequence). The CDR3 sequence: CSAHKSGTQYF. The CDR3 DNA reads as TGCAGTGCCCACAAGTCGGGGACCCAGTACTTC.

This clonotype was counted a few times. The CDR3 DNA reads as TGTGCCAGCAGCCTCAGAGGGGAAGCGCTCGAGCAGTACTTC. Translating it yields CASSLRGEALEQYF. The V gene is TRBV5-4, the J gene TRBJ2-7; D may match TRBD1 or TRBD2 (5 bases each). CDR1 is SGHNT and CDR2 is YYREEE in the germline V gene (reference sequence). Trimming took 4 bases from V and 6 from J, leaving 17 bases between them. This CDR3 has 14 residues.

There are a few counts of this clonotype. V usage is TRBV20-1 and J usage is TRBJ2-3, with TRBD2 matching 10 bases. The trim removed 6 bases at V and 0 bases at J, leaving 15 bases unmatched. Per germline, CDR1 DFQATT and CDR2 SNEGSKA (reference sequence). The CDR3 runs 18 residues. The CDR3 DNA follows: TGCAGTGCGAAAGAGGTCTTTGGTAGCGGGGGGAGCACAGATACGCAGTATTTT. Its translation: CSAKEVFGSGGSTDTQYF.

The gene calls are TRBV6-5 and TRBJ2-5, with TRBD2 identical over 10 bases. This CDR3 is built from 16 residues. Looked up from germline, CDR1 is MNHEY and CDR2 is SVGAGI. V lost 2 bases, J lost 5 bases, and 8 bases stayed unmatched. CDR3 sequence reads: CASSYGPSGGRETQYF. The CDR3, as DNA: TGTGCCAGCAGTTACGGGCCTAGCGGGGGACGGGAGACCCAGTACTTC.